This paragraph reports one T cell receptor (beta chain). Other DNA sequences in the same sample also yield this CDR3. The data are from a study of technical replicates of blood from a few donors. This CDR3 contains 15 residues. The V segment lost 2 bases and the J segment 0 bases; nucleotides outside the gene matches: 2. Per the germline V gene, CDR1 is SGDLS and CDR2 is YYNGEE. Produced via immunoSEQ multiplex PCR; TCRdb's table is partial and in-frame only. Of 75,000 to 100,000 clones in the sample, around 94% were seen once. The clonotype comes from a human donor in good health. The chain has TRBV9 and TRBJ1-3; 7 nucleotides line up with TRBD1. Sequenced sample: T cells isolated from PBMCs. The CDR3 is CASSVGTASGNTIYF. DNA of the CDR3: TGTGCCAGCAGCGTCGGGACAGCCTCTGGAAACACCATATATTTT.